This T cell receptor beta chain was recovered during a study of blood T cell repertoires in COVID-19. This CDR3 contains 17 residues. Germline CDR1 reads SGHVS; CDR2 reads FNYEAQ. Trimming took 1 base from V and 1 from J, leaving 16 bases between them. Sequencing used immunoSEQ multiplex PCR; TCRdb keeps in-frame clones, though not all of them. Of approximately 89,000 clones listed, around 80% are singletons. The chain carries TRBV7-6 and TRBJ1-2; D gene unclear. This receptor was obtained from a man between 65 and 80 years old with acute or convalescent COVID-19. The specimen sequenced was peripheral blood. CDR3 protein: CASSLGVSSHYNYGYTF. The CDR3 DNA reads TGTGCCAGCAGCTTAGGCGTTAGTTCCCACTATAACTATGGCTACACCTTC.